This T cell receptor (beta chain) was identified during a study of T cells in tuberculosis. Whole-study context: T cells were selected with CD1B tetramers loaded with glucose monomycolate. IGRA-negative adolescents, IGRA-positive adolescents with latent tuberculosis and adults with active tuberculosis formed this South African cohort. Overall study results and limits: Smaller alpha distances in active tuberculosis partly reflected shorter CDR3-alpha lengths.

On this clone: Its specificity is not known.

Profiled with immunoSEQ multiplex PCR; TCRdb holds only in-frame clones, not every one. The sample has some 20,000 clones; approximately 90% are singletons. This CDR3 region has 15 residues. The trim removed 3 bases at V and 6 bases at J, leaving 7 bases unmatched. CDR1 and CDR2 from the germline V gene are MGHRA and YSYEKL. Sequences were obtained from PBMCs. The rearrangement links TRBV4-1 to TRBJ2-1; 8 bases agree with TRBD2. The receptor comes from a donor aged 10-35 years with latent tuberculosis or without tuberculosis infection. CDR3 nucleotide sequence: TGCGCCAGCAGCCAGATCGGGGGGGCCCTCAATGAGCAGTTCTTC. Residues: CASSQIGGALNEQFF.